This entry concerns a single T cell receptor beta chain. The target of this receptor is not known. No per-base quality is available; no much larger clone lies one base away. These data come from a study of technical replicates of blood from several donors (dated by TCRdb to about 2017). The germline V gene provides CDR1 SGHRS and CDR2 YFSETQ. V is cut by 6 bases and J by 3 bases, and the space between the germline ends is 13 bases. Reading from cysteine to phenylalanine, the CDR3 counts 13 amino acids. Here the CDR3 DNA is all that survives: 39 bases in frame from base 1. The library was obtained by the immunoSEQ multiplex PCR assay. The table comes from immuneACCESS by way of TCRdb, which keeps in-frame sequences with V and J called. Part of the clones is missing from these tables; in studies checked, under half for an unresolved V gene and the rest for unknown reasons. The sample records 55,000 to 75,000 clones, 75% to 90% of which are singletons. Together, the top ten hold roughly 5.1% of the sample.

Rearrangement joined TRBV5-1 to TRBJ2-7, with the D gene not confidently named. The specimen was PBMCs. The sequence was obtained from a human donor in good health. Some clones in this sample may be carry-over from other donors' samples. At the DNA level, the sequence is TGCGCCAGCACCCCACCCTCTAACTACGAGCAGTACTTC. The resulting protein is CASTPPSNYEQYF.